A selection of T cell receptor beta chains follows, all from one sample in a study of blood T cell repertoires in COVID-19. The table came from immunoSEQ multiplex PCR; TCRdb's copy has only in-frame clones and leaves some out. Of 150,000 to 200,000 clones listed, 65% to 85% are singletons. Material: PBMCs or T cells enriched from blood (not recorded which). These TCRs come from a woman in her sixties or seventies who had recovered from COVID-19. Each CDR3 is given with its conserved first and last residue. Each record gives: D gene, clone size, J gene, V gene, CDR3 length, CDR3 protein, CDR3 DNA. The D gene is left open where the match is weak. Clone size is stated in some rows and not others, as once, few, many or a class when expanded.

D: -; size: -; J: TRBJ1-4; V: TRBV5-1; length: 14; CDR3: CASSEQGTNEKLFF; DNA: TGCGCCAGCAGCGAACAGGGTACTAATGAAAAACTGTTTTTT
D: TRBD1; size: -; J: TRBJ1-6; V: TRBV9; length: 15; CDR3: CASSVSPGGSSPLHF; DNA: TGTGCCAGCAGCGTCTCACCAGGGGGTTCTTCACCCCTCCACTTT
D: TRBD1; size: -; J: TRBJ1-4; V: TRBV11-2; length: 15; CDR3: CASSHLTGSREKLFF; DNA: TGTGCCAGCAGCCACCTGACAGGGAGTCGTGAAAAACTGTTTTTT
D: -; size: -; J: TRBJ1-1; V: TRBV5-1; length: 13; CDR3: CASSAVSNTEAFF; DNA: TGCGCCAGCAGTGCAGTATCGAACACTGAAGCTTTCTTT
D: -; size: -; J: TRBJ2-1; V: TRBV11-2; length: 17; CDR3: CASSLGAAGGLYNEQFF; DNA: TGTGCCAGCAGCTTAGGTGCGGCTGGAGGGCTCTACAATGAGCAGTTCTTC
D: -; size: few; J: TRBJ2-2; V: TRBV5-4; length: 14; CDR3: CASSLRENTGELFF; DNA: TGTGCCAGCAGCTTGCGAGAGAACACCGGGGAGCTGTTTTTT
D: -; size: -; J: TRBJ2-1; V: TRBV5-1; length: 16; CDR3: CASSLVPVNSYNEQFF; DNA: TGCGCCAGCAGCTTGGTCCCGGTAAACTCCTACAATGAGCAGTTCTTC
D: TRBD2; size: -; J: TRBJ2-1; V: TRBV11-2; length: 14; CDR3: CASSLGAGGPERFF; DNA: TGTGCCAGCAGCTTAGGAGCGGGAGGGCCCGAGAGGTTCTTC
D: TRBD1; size: -; J: TRBJ1-1; V: TRBV6-5; length: 11; CDR3: CASSYWDRAFF; DNA: TGTGCCAGCAGTTACTGGGACAGAGCTTTCTTT
D: -; size: many; J: TRBJ2-7; V: TRBV19; length: 14; CDR3: CASSAGGWDYEQYF; DNA: TGTGCCAGTAGTGCTGGGGGCTGGGACTACGAGCAGTACTTC
D: TRBD1; size: -; J: TRBJ2-3; V: TRBV5-1; length: 15; CDR3: CASNTGAGGTDTQYF; DNA: TGCGCCAGCAATACAGGGGCCGGTGGCACAGATACGCAGTATTTT
D: -; size: -; J: TRBJ1-2; V: TRBV28; length: 13; CDR3: CASRLTGGYGYTF; DNA: TGTGCCAGCAGATTGACGGGGGGCTATGGCTACACCTTC
D: TRBD1; size: -; J: TRBJ2-2; V: TRBV6-5; length: 15; CDR3: CASSYRTGGTGELFF; DNA: TGTGCCAGCAGTTATCGGACAGGGGGCACCGGGGAGCTGTTTTTT
D: -; size: -; J: TRBJ2-7; V: TRBV5-5; length: 13; CDR3: CASSSRQPSEQYF; DNA: TGTGCCAGCAGCTCGCGACAGCCCTCCGAGCAGTACTTC
D: TRBD2; size: -; J: TRBJ2-4; V: TRBV27; length: 12; CDR3: CASSGSKHIQYF; DNA: TGTGCCTCTAGCGGGAGTAAACACATTCAGTACTTC
D: TRBD1; size: -; J: TRBJ1-2; V: TRBV2; length: 14; CDR3: CASSILTGDYGYTF; DNA: TGTGCCAGCAGTATTTTGACAGGGGACTATGGCTACACCTTC
D: -; size: -; J: TRBJ2-7; V: TRBV28; length: 17; CDR3: CASSAAVGLKGSYEQYF; DNA: TGTGCCAGCAGTGCTGCAGTTGGACTAAAGGGCTCCTACGAGCAGTACTTC
D: -; size: -; J: TRBJ2-1; V: TRBV10-2; length: 9; CDR3: CASGHEQFF; DNA: TGCGCCAGCGGGCATGAGCAGTTCTTC
D: -; size: -; J: TRBJ1-1; V: TRBV7-8; length: 16; CDR3: CASSHSSRAGDTEAFF; DNA: TGTGCCAGCAGCCATTCATCCAGGGCGGGGGACACTGAAGCTTTCTTT
D: -; size: -; J: TRBJ1-2; V: TRBV27; length: 14; CDR3: CASRRQSGSYGYTF; DNA: TGTGCCAGCAGGCGGCAAAGTGGGTCCTATGGCTACACCTTC
D: -; size: few; J: TRBJ2-7; V: TRBV3-1/TRBV3-2; length: 14; CDR3: CASSQETYLREQYF; DNA: TGTGCCAGCAGCCAAGAGACCTACCTGAGGGAGCAGTACTTC
D: -; size: -; J: TRBJ2-1; V: TRBV5-1; length: 15; CDR3: CASSLTGESYNEQFF; DNA: TGCGCCAGCAGCTTAACAGGTGAATCCTACAATGAGCAGTTCTTC
D: -; size: -; J: TRBJ2-3; V: TRBV11-3; length: 13; CDR3: CASSLAGGDTQYF; DNA: TGTGCCAGCAGCTTAGCGGGTGGAGATACGCAGTATTTT
D: TRBD2; size: -; J: TRBJ2-1; V: TRBV18; length: 19; CDR3: CASSPSIQLAGGPRNEQFF; DNA: TGTGCCAGCTCACCGTCAATACAGCTCGCGGGGGGGCCTAGGAATGAGCAGTTCTTC
D: TRBD2; size: -; J: TRBJ2-3; V: TRBV5-1; length: 15; CDR3: CASSMAGGATDTQYF; DNA: TGCGCCAGCAGTATGGCGGGGGGGGCCACAGATACGCAGTATTTT
D: -; size: -; J: TRBJ2-5; V: TRBV10-3; length: 14; CDR3: CAISDSDRQETQYF; DNA: TGTGCCATCAGTGACTCGGACAGACAAGAGACCCAGTACTTC
D: -; size: -; J: TRBJ1-3; V: TRBV2; length: 14; CDR3: CASSVGAFGNTIYF; DNA: TGTGCCAGCAGTGTTGGGGCTTTCGGAAACACCATATATTTT
D: -; size: -; J: TRBJ1-5; V: TRBV19; length: 14; CDR3: CASSFSGPNEPQHF; DNA: TGTGCCAGTAGTTTTTCAGGGCCCAATGAGCCCCAGCATTTT
D: -; size: -; J: TRBJ1-2; V: TRBV6-5; length: 14; CDR3: CASIEGVAQYGYTF; DNA: TGTGCCAGCATCGAAGGGGTGGCACAATATGGCTACACCTTC
D: -; size: -; J: TRBJ2-3; V: TRBV4-1; length: 15; CDR3: CASSLDVGAWDTQYF; DNA: TGCGCCAGCAGCCTAGACGTCGGTGCGTGGGATACGCAGTATTTT
D: -; size: -; J: TRBJ1-5; V: TRBV15; length: 15; CDR3: CATSRDRTGNQPQHF; DNA: TGTGCCACCAGCAGGGACAGAACGGGGAATCAGCCCCAGCATTTT
D: TRBD2; size: -; J: TRBJ2-3; V: TRBV4-1; length: 17; CDR3: CASSQLASGVSTDTQYF; DNA: TGCGCCAGCAGCCAGCTGGCTAGCGGGGTAAGCACAGATACGCAGTATTTT
D: TRBD2; size: -; J: TRBJ2-1; V: TRBV5-1; length: 16; CDR3: CASSTRLAGAYNEQFF; DNA: TGCGCCAGCAGCACCAGACTAGCGGGAGCCTACAATGAGCAGTTCTTC
D: TRBD2; size: -; J: TRBJ2-6; V: TRBV4-1; length: 17; CDR3: CASSQGSGRRTPHVLTF; DNA: TGCGCCAGCAGCCAGGGGAGCGGGAGAAGAACCCCCCACGTCCTGACTTTC
D: -; size: -; J: TRBJ1-5; V: TRBV2; length: 13; CDR3: CASSDAPGQPQHF; DNA: TGTGCCAGCAGTGATGCCCCCGGTCAGCCCCAGCATTTT
D: TRBD1; size: -; J: TRBJ1-2; V: TRBV30; length: 15; CDR3: CAWSPPQPTGARLPF; DNA: TGTGCCTGGAGTCCCCCCCAACCAACAGGGGCGAGGCTCCCCTTC
D: -; size: -; J: TRBJ1-1; V: TRBV11-1; length: 15; CDR3: CASSSRDTRRTEAFF; DNA: TGTGCCAGCAGCTCTAGGGACACGAGAAGGACTGAAGCTTTCTTT
D: -; size: -; J: TRBJ1-1; V: TRBV29-1; length: 16; CDR3: CSGSHEGYRRNTEAFF; DNA: TGCAGCGGCTCTCATGAGGGCTACCGGCGGAACACTGAAGCTTTCTTT
D: -; size: -; J: TRBJ1-1; V: TRBV18; length: 14; CDR3: CASSPNGQWTEAFF; DNA: TGTGCCAGCTCACCAAATGGACAGTGGACTGAAGCTTTCTTT
D: -; size: -; J: TRBJ1-4; V: TRBV5-1; length: 11; CDR3: CASSYQGKLFF; DNA: TGCGCCAGCAGTTACCAGGGTAAACTGTTTTTT
D: TRBD2; size: once; J: TRBJ2-4; V: TRBV27; length: 15; CDR3: CASSLEAGEGYIQYF; DNA: TGTGCCAGCAGTTTAGAAGCGGGAGAAGGGTACATTCAGTACTTC
D: -; size: -; J: TRBJ2-1; V: TRBV19; length: 13; CDR3: CASSIQAQGEQFF; DNA: TGTGCCAGTAGTATTCAGGCCCAGGGTGAGCAGTTCTTC
D: -; size: few; J: TRBJ1-3; V: TRBV5-1; length: 19; CDR3: CASSLGWGQLRASGNTIYF; DNA: TGCGCCAGCAGCTTGGGATGGGGGCAATTACGAGCCTCTGGAAACACCATATATTTT
D: -; size: -; J: TRBJ1-1; V: TRBV3-1/TRBV3-2; length: 14; CDR3: CASSQGGRHTEAFF; DNA: TGTGCCAGCAGCCAAGGCGGTCGGCACACTGAAGCTTTCTTT
D: TRBD1; size: few; J: TRBJ2-7; V: TRBV5-8; length: 14; CDR3: CASSLGQGRSEQYF; DNA: TGTGCCAGCAGCTTGGGACAGGGGAGAAGCGAGCAGTACTTC
D: TRBD1; size: -; J: TRBJ1-1; V: TRBV18; length: 15; CDR3: CASSPQQGRNTEAFF; DNA: TGTGCCAGCTCACCCCAACAGGGGAGGAACACTGAAGCTTTCTTT
D: -; size: -; J: TRBJ1-2; V: TRBV6-1; length: 16; CDR3: CASSEVKEGYNYGYTF; DNA: TGTGCCAGCAGTGAAGTTAAGGAGGGATATAACTATGGCTACACCTTC